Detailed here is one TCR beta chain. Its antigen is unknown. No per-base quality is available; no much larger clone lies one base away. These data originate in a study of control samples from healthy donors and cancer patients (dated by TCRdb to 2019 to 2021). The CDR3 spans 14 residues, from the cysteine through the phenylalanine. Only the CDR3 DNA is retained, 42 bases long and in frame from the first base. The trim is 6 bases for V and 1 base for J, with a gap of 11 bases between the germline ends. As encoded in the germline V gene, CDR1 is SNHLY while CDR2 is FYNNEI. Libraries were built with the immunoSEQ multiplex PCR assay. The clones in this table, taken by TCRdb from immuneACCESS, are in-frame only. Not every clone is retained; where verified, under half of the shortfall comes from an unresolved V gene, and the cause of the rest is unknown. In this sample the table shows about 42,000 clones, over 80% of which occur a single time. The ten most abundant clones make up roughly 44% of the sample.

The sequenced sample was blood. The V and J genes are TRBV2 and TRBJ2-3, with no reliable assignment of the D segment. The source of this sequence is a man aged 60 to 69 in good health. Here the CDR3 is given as CASRRVSGTDTQYF. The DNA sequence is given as TGTGCCAGCAGAAGGGTCTCGGGCACAGATACGCAGTATTTT.